One sample yielded the 21 T cell receptor beta chains listed below, sequenced in a study of T cells in Graves' hyperthyroidism and ophthalmopathy. Amplification of TCR beta CDR3 regions was performed using RNA transcripts as template. Researchers ran a first-round RT-PCR on the TCR CDR3 using the HTBI primer set. Using its own MiXCR run on the multiplex PCR reads, TCRdb lists one record per CDR3 protein. The sample holds 300,000 to 350,000 distinct CDR3 sequences, around 13% seen once. Input material: blood. Receptor source: a woman younger than 45 with Graves' hyperthyroidism.

J is TRBJ2-7 and V is TRBV7-9; no reliable D call. CDR1 and CDR2 (germline): SEHNR, FQNEAQ (reference sequence). The V end lost 4 bases, the J end lost 7 bases, and 11 bases lay between the germline ends. This CDR3 contains 12 residues. The CDR3 nucleotides read TGTGCCAGCAGCTCGGTTGGAGAAGAGCAGTACTTC. As protein: CASSSVGEEQYF.

The gene calls are TRBV3-1 and TRBJ2-2, with a tentative D call TRBD1 (6 bases). The CDR3 extends over 16 amino acids. Trimming took off 4 bases at V and 3 bases at J, with 15 bases between the two ends. Per germline, CDR1 LGHDT and CDR2 YNNKEL (reference sequence). The CDR3 here is CASSRKLGQYTGELFF. The CDR3 DNA is TGTGCCAGCAGCCGCAAGCTCGGACAGTACACCGGGGAGCTGTTTTTT.

This clonotype was detected many times. The gene calls are TRBV7-2 and TRBJ2-3, with unresolved D. The CDR3 is 13 residues long. V was trimmed by 4 bases and J by 4 bases, leaving 9 bases between them. The germline V gene has CDR1 SGHTA and CDR2 FQGNSA. CDR3 coding DNA: TGTGCCAGCAGCTGGTTCGAGGCAGATACGCAGTATTTT. Its translation is CASSWFEADTQYF.

This chain connects TRBV5-1 to TRBJ2-5; D is tentatively TRBD1 or TRBD2 (5 bases each). CDR1 is SGHRS, CDR2 YFSETQ, per germline. V lost 0 bases, J lost 5 bases, and 20 bases lay in between. This CDR3 is built from 17 residues. The chain's CDR3 is CASSLGARQGVEETQYF. The CDR3 DNA reads as TGCGCCAGCAGCTTGGGGGCCCGGCAGGGAGTCGAGGAGACCCAGTACTTC. Combining the CDR3 with reference TRBV5-1 and TRBJ2-5 gives the whole variable domain KAGVTQTPRYLIKTRGQQVTLSCSPISGHRSVSWYQQTPGQGLQFLFEYFSETQRNKGNFPGRFSGRQFSNSRSEMNVSTLELGDSALYLCASSLGARQGVEETQYFGPGTRLLVL.

This clonotype was recorded once. The rearrangement uses TRBV5-6 and TRBJ1-1; D perhaps matches TRBD1 (5 bases). This CDR3 has 15 amino acids. V was clipped by 4 bases and J by 1 base, with 14 bases between them. Looked up from germline, CDR1 is SGHDT and CDR2 is YYEEEE. The CDR3 DNA reads TGTGCCAGCAGCCAGACGGGACGGACGAACACTGAAGCTTTCTTT. Translation: CASSQTGRTNTEAFF. Drawing the rest from reference TRBV5-6 and TRBJ1-1, the complete variable domain is DAGVTQSPTHLIKTRGQQVTLRCSPKSGHDTVSWYQQALGQGPQFIFQYYEEEERQRGNFPDRFSGHQFPNYSSELNVNALLLGDSALYLCASSQTGRTNTEAFFGQGTRLTVV.

This clonotype was seen many times. The chain links TRBV2 to TRBJ1-1; tentatively, D is TRBD1 (6 bases). Per germline, CDR1 SNHLY and CDR2 FYNNEI. Trimming took off 4 bases at V and 1 base at J, with 13 bases between the two ends. This CDR3 has 15 residues. CDR3 protein: CASSVSGTTNTEAFF. CDR3 DNA sequence: TGTGCCAGCAGTGTCTCCGGGACAACGAACACTGAAGCTTTCTTT.

The chain uses TRBV24-1 and TRBJ2-1; 8 nucleotides match TRBD2. Per the germline V gene, CDR1 is KGHDR and CDR2 is SFDVKD. This CDR3 comprises 16 residues. The J segment lost 4 bases and the V segment lost 4 bases, leaving 8 bases of the junction unmatched. DNA of the CDR3: TGTGCCACCAGTGACCCCGGGGGGGGGTGGTACAATGAGCAGTTCTTC. The encoded protein is CATSDPGGGWYNEQFF.

The chain combines TRBV19 with TRBJ1-4; D not resolved. Germline lookup yields CDR1 LNHDA and CDR2 SQIVND (reference sequence). V was pared by 6 bases and J by 8 bases, with 10 bases between. The CDR3 totals 12 residues. In DNA, the CDR3 is TGTGCCAGTAGGCCAGGAGAGGAAAAACTGTTTTTT. It is translated as CASRPGEEKLFF. Using reference TRBV19 and TRBJ1-4 for the parts outside the CDR3, the full variable domain is DGGITQSPKYLFRKEGQNVTLSCEQNLNHDAMYWYRQDPGQGLRLIYYSQIVNDFQKGDIAEGYSVSREKKESFPLTVTSAQKNPTAFYLCASRPGEEKLFFGSGTQLSVL.

Comment on this clonotype: This may be a read error: a much more frequent sequence differs by one nucleotide. This chain joins TRBV28 and TRBJ1-6; D remains unclear. Germline V CDR1 and CDR2: MDHEN, SYDVKM. This CDR3 is built from 11 residues. V was clipped by 2 bases and J by 18 bases, with 11 bases between them. The CDR3 loop is CASSLGRAPHF. The DNA for the CDR3 is TGTGCCAGCAGTTTAGGGAGAGCCCCCCACTTT.

In DNA form, the CDR3 reads TGTGCCAGCAGACCACTAGCGGGAGAAGGGAATGAGCAGTTCTTC. The encoded protein is CASRPLAGEGNEQFF. This rearrangement joins TRBV12-3 or TRBV12-4 to TRBJ2-1; 11 nucleotides line up with TRBD2. V lost 6 bases and J lost 7; bases outside the gene matches: 8. The CDR3 totals 15 residues.

On this clonotype itself: One end of the junction varies from germline; a read error may be responsible. The chain combines TRBV3-1 with TRBJ2-2; 7 bases are shared with TRBD1. The CDR3 spans 13 residues. CDR1 and CDR2 from the germline V gene are LGHDT and YNNKEL (reference sequence). The chain's CDR3 is CASSQDRTGDLFF. The CDR3 region has the DNA TGTGCCAGCAGCCAAGACCGAACAGGGGATCTGTTTTTT.

This clonotype turned up a few times. J is TRBJ1-1 and V is TRBV20-1; D unclear. Germline V gives CDR1 DFQATT, CDR2 SNEGSKA (reference sequence). The CDR3 is 14 residues long. Trimming shortened V by 0 bases and J by 1 base, and 9 bases separated the two germline ends. The CDR3 reads CSARDRDRNTEAFF. For the CDR3, the DNA is TGCAGTGCTAGAGATCGAGACCGGAACACTGAAGCTTTCTTT.

In its sample, this clonotype was seen many times. This rearrangement joins TRBV6-1 to TRBJ1-2; D call uncertain. Germline V gives CDR1 MNHNS, CDR2 SASEGT. The CDR3 consists of 13 residues. V was cut by 7 bases and J by 5 bases, with 14 bases left in between. The CDR3 spells CASKGGVDYGYTF. CDR3 coding DNA: TGTGCCAGCAAAGGTGGTGTTGATTATGGCTACACCTTC.

This chain uses TRBV24-1 with TRBJ2-5; tentative D call: TRBD1 (6 bases). The CDR3 has 17 residues. Trimming removed 4 bases at V and 4 bases at J, with 21 bases between. Germline CDR1 reads KGHDR; CDR2 reads SFDVKD. The CDR3 loop reads CATSEANRDIGRETQYF. CDR3 bases: TGTGCCACCAGTGAGGCAAACCGGGACATCGGCCGAGAGACCCAGTACTTC.

V is TRBV20-1 and J is TRBJ1-5, with a weak D call TRBD1 (6 bases). The CDR3 consists of 14 residues. The V end lost 3 bases, the J end lost 5 bases, and 14 bases lay between the germline ends. Germline lookup yields CDR1 DFQATT and CDR2 SNEGSKA (reference sequence). The CDR3 DNA reads as TGCAGTGCTAGCGGGAGGGGGAAGGATCAGCCCCAGCATTTT. Residues: CSASGRGKDQPQHF.

This clonotype was seen more than once but under ten times. The rearrangement joins TRBV6-2 or TRBV6-3 to TRBJ2-3; D gene unclear. Trimming stripped 7 bases from V and 1 base from J, with 12 bases between. The CDR3 runs to 14 residues. Germline V gives CDR1 MNHEY, CDR2 SVGEGT. CDR3 nucleotide sequence: TGTGCCAGCACCCAACCTCTCCGCACAGATACGCAGTATTTT. It is translated as CASTQPLRTDTQYF.

Many counts were recorded for this clonotype. This chain connects TRBV20-1 to TRBJ2-1, with unresolved D. Trimming shortened V by 3 bases and J by 4 bases, and 28 bases separated the two germline ends. The CDR3 is made up of 19 amino acids. Germline assignment: CDR1 DFQATT and CDR2 SNEGSKA (reference sequence). CDR3 in amino acids: CSARLLTSHMLTRYNEQFF. The CDR3 coding sequence is TGCAGTGCTAGGCTACTAACCTCACATATGCTTACCCGATACAATGAGCAGTTCTTC.

This clonotype has a handful of counts. This sequence joins TRBV18 and TRBJ2-1; 8 bases line up with TRBD2. CDR1 is KGHSH, CDR2 LQKENI, per germline. CDR3 length equals 17 residues. V trimming: 6 bases; J trimming: 6 bases; junction bases outside the gene matches: 16. This chain's CDR3 is CASSPRVPSGSSNEQFF. CDR3 DNA: TGTGCCAGCTCCCCCAGAGTACCCAGCGGGAGTTCCAATGAGCAGTTCTTC.

The gene calls are TRBV5-1 and TRBJ2-2; 8 bases agree with TRBD1. The ends lost 3 bases at V and 6 bases at J; junction bases unmatched: 7. CDR3 length: 15 amino acids. Germline CDR1 and CDR2: SGHRS and YFSETQ. The CDR3 coding sequence is TGCGCCAGCAGCTCGAGACAGGGGTCCCCCGGGGAGCTGTTTTTT. The encoded protein is CASSSRQGSPGELFF.

This clonotype showed up many times. The rearrangement joins TRBV3-1 to TRBJ1-1; D uncertain. The V end was cut by 2 bases, the J end by 2 bases, with 9 bases between. This CDR3 has 14 residues. Germline V gene data show CDR1 as LGHDT and CDR2 as YNNKEL (reference sequence). Written as DNA, the CDR3 is TGTGCCAGCAGCCAACTCTTGCTTAACACTGAAGCTTTCTTT. It specifies CASSQLLLNTEAFF.

This clonotype came up many times. This chain uses TRBV15 with TRBJ2-2, with no clear D. The V gene lost 3 bases and the J gene lost 5 bases, with 16 bases spanning the gap. This CDR3 has 16 amino acids. Germline V gene lookup returns CDR1 LNHNV and CDR2 YYDKDF (reference sequence). This CDR3 reads CATSSDQRPSTGELFF. CDR3 nucleotide sequence: TGTGCCACCAGCAGCGACCAGAGACCCTCAACCGGGGAGCTGTTTTTT.